The clone carrying this T cell receptor beta chain was found once. One end of the junction is discordant with germline, which a read error may explain. The sample originates from a study of technical replicates of blood from several donors. Using immunoSEQ multiplex PCR, the repertoire was profiled, and TCRdb retains in-frame clones only, with some absent. The sample lists some 80,000 clones; approximately 96% were seen once. Germline-derived CDR1 and CDR2 are SSHAT and FNYEAQ (reference sequence). This CDR3 spans 16 amino acids. The chain has TRBV7-7 and TRBJ2-5, with 8 bases fitting TRBD1. The TCR sequence derives from a human donor in good health. The sequenced sample consisted of T cells isolated from PBMCs. The CDR3 nucleotides read TGTGCTAGCAGCTTAGCGACAGGGGTGGGTGAAGAGACCCAGTACTTC. This sequence encodes CASSLATGVGEETQYF.